The 15 T cell receptor beta chains given below trace back to one sample, sequenced in a study of blood T cell repertoires in COVID-19. Generated by immunoSEQ multiplex PCR, the TCRdb table keeps only in-frame clones and is missing some. The sample carries 95,000 to 120,000 clones, over 75% recorded once. The sample taken for sequencing was peripheral blood. The receptors originated from a human donor in a cohort sampled during active COVID-19.

The chain joins TRBV6-5 to TRBJ1-3; TRBD1 is a possible D gene (6 bases). Per the germline V gene, CDR1 is MNHEY and CDR2 is SVGAGI. Trimming removed 8 bases at V and 0 bases at J, with 11 bases between. The CDR3 is made up of 14 amino acids. CDR3 in amino acids: CASRDRSSGNTIYF. The CDR3 DNA sequence: TGTGCCAGCCGCGACAGGAGCTCTGGAAACACCATATATTTT.

J is TRBJ2-7 and V is TRBV14; 10 bases align to TRBD2. Germline V CDR1 and CDR2: SGHDN, FVKESK. The CDR3 spans 17 residues. J gave up 2 bases and V 5 bases, and 12 bases lay outside the gene matches. CDR3 sequence reads: CASSAKGRAGGPYEQYF. The CDR3 DNA sequence: TGTGCCAGCAGCGCGAAGGGGAGAGCGGGAGGGCCCTACGAGCAGTACTTC. Looking up the rest from reference TRBV14 and TRBJ2-7 gives the full variable domain: EAGVTQFPSHSVIEKGQTVTLRCDPISGHDNLYWYRRVMGKEIKFLLHFVKESKQDESGMPNNRFLAERTGGTYSTLKVQPAELEDSGVYFCASSAKGRAGGPYEQYFGPGTRLTVT.

CDR3 bases: TGTGCCAGCAGTCCTACGCAGGGGAGCTCCTACAATGAGCAGTTCTTC. Its protein is CASSPTQGSSYNEQFF. This rearrangement joins TRBV27 to TRBJ2-1; tentative D call: TRBD1 (6 bases). Germline V lookup: CDR1 MNHEY, CDR2 SMNVEV (reference sequence). CDR3 length: 16 amino acids. With 5 bases removed from V and 0 bases from J, the gap between germline ends came to 14 bases.

This rearrangement joins TRBV18 to TRBJ2-7, with D uncertain. This CDR3 comprises 15 residues. V shed 6 bases and J shed 2 bases, with 17 bases lying between them. Germline V CDR1 and CDR2: KGHSH, LQKENI. The CDR3 sequence: CASSPTKVSTYEQYF. As DNA, the CDR3 is TGTGCCAGCTCGCCGACAAAGGTATCTACCTACGAGCAGTACTTC.

The gene calls are TRBV4-1 and TRBJ2-3, with D perhaps matching TRBD1 (6 bases). The CDR3 covers 15 residues. Trimming took 0 bases from V and 0 from J, leaving 7 bases between them. In germline, CDR1 is MGHRA, CDR2 YSYEKL. The CDR3 protein is CASSQEGASTDTQYF. The CDR3 region has the DNA TGCGCCAGCAGCCAAGAGGGGGCCAGCACAGATACGCAGTATTTT.

This clone came up once. The CDR3 coding sequence is TGTGCCAGCAGCGGGCCGGTTTATGGGGCCAACGTCCTGACTTTC. Its protein is CASSGPVYGANVLTF. The chain links TRBV7-9 to TRBJ2-6; D gene ambiguous. CDR3 length: 15 residues. Trimming pared 5 bases from V and 3 bases from J, leaving 11 bases between. Germline-derived CDR1 and CDR2 are SEHNR and FQNEAQ (reference sequence). The variable domain in full, completed from reference TRBV7-9 and TRBJ2-6, reads DTGVSQNPRHKITKRGQNVTFRCDPISEHNRLYWYRQTLGQGPEFLTYFQNEAQLEKSRLLSDRFSAERPKGSFSTLEIQRTEQGDSAMYLCASSGPVYGANVLTFGAGSRLTVL.

This chain joins TRBV14 and TRBJ2-2; the match to TRBD1 covers 7 bases. Germline-derived CDR1 and CDR2 are SGHDN and FVKESK. V was pared by 4 bases and J by 4 bases, with 6 bases of the junction left unmatched. The CDR3 spans 15 residues. CDR3: CASSRQGGPTGELFF. The CDR3 region has the DNA TGTGCCAGCAGCCGACAGGGTGGACCCACCGGGGAGCTGTTTTTT. The variable domain in full, with the rest retrieved from reference TRBV14 and TRBJ2-2, is EAGVTQFPSHSVIEKGQTVTLRCDPISGHDNLYWYRRVMGKEIKFLLHFVKESKQDESGMPNNRFLAERTGGTYSTLKVQPAELEDSGVYFCASSRQGGPTGELFFGEGSRLTVL.

The V call is TRBV5-1, the J call TRBJ2-7; 9 nucleotides match TRBD1. This CDR3 has 15 amino acids. Germline lookup yields CDR1 SGHRS and CDR2 YFSETQ. V was pared by 5 bases and J by 6 bases, with 12 bases of the junction left unmatched. In DNA, the CDR3 is TGCGCCAGCAGTTATGTGCTGGGACAGGGATCCGAGCAGTACTTC. Translating gives CASSYVLGQGSEQYF.

The V and J genes are TRBV10-3 and TRBJ2-7; 11 bases are shared with TRBD1. Trimming at V came to 3 bases and at J to 4 bases, leaving 5 bases not matched to a gene. CDR3 length: 15 amino acids. Germline V gene lookup returns CDR1 ENHRY and CDR2 SYGVKD. The CDR3, as DNA: TGTGCCATCAGTGACGTGGGACAGGGGGTTTACGAGCAGTACTTC. Encoded protein: CAISDVGQGVYEQYF.

This clone was observed once. The chain employs TRBV29-1 and TRBJ1-2; unclear D gene. The CDR3 runs 13 residues. The V end lost 0 bases, the J end lost 7 bases, and 12 bases lay between the germline ends. Germline assignment: CDR1 SQVTM and CDR2 ANQGSEA. Here the CDR3 reads CSVEDPAMFGYTF. As DNA, the CDR3 is TGCAGCGTTGAAGATCCCGCTATGTTTGGCTACACCTTC.

This rearrangement joins TRBV29-1 to TRBJ2-3; D gene uncertain. Trimming removed 5 bases at V and 2 bases at J, with 5 bases between. This CDR3 has 11 residues. Germline loops: CDR1 SQVTM, CDR2 ANQGSEA. CDR3 residues: CSVCNTDTQYF. Here the CDR3 DNA reads TGCAGCGTTTGTAACACAGATACGCAGTATTTT.

The table lists this clone with a few counts. V gene TRBV2 combines with J gene TRBJ1-5; D remains unclear. This CDR3 is built from 16 residues. Trimming removed 5 bases at V and 1 base at J, with 15 bases between. CDR1 SNHLY and CDR2 FYNNEI come from the germline V gene. The CDR3 coding sequence is TGTGCCAGCAGTTCCCCAGGCAGGCGAAGCAATCAGCCCCAGCATTTT. Its protein is CASSSPGRRSNQPQHF. The entire variable domain, with the rest obtained from reference TRBV2 and TRBJ1-5, is as follows: EPEVTQTPSHQVTQMGQEVILRCVPISNHLYFYWYRQILGQKVEFLVSFYNNEISEKSEIFDDQFSVERPDGSNFTLKIRSTKLEDSAMYFCASSSPGRRSNQPQHFGDGTRLSIL.

The chain links TRBV5-6 to TRBJ2-7, with TRBD2 matching over 8 bases. The junction had 3 bases not matched to a gene; V was cut back by 0 bases and J by 1 base. This CDR3 has 15 residues. Looked up from germline, CDR1 is SGHDT and CDR2 is YYEEEE. The CDR3 is CASSLGLAPSYEQYF. The CDR3 bases are TGTGCCAGCAGCTTGGGACTAGCGCCTTCCTACGAGCAGTACTTC.

The rearrangement joins TRBV11-2 to TRBJ2-4; D gene uncertain. Trimming stripped 0 bases from V and 11 bases from J, with 8 bases between. Germline V CDR1 and CDR2: SGHAT, FQNNGV. The CDR3 loop spans 12 amino acids. CDR3 in amino acids: CASSLDGVVQYF. DNA of the CDR3: TGTGCCAGCAGCTTAGATGGAGTGGTTCAGTACTTC.

This chain uses TRBV6-5 with TRBJ1-1; weak D call: TRBD1 (5 bases). CDR1 MNHEY and CDR2 SVGAGI come from the germline V gene. CDR3 length: 13 residues. The ends were cut back, 6 bases at V and 0 bases at J, with 8 bases in the middle. The CDR3 DNA reads as TGTGCCAGCAGGGGGGGGGTGAACACTGAAGCTTTCTTT. Its protein product is CASRGGVNTEAFF.